Below, 30 T cell receptor beta chains from the same sample are listed, as sequenced in a study of shared clonotypes between healthy human individuals. Measured with immunoSEQ multiplex PCR; TCRdb has only the in-frame clones, and not every one. The data hold about 1.4 million clones, with approximately 96% observed a single time. The sequencing sample was made of naive CD4+ T cells sorted from blood. Sample subset: CD45RA+ positively selected. These receptors originate from a man between 25 and 39 years old in good health.

The rearrangement uses TRBV9 and TRBJ2-1; 7 bases map to TRBD2. This CDR3 has 15 amino acids. Losses at the gene ends were 4 bases for V and 3 bases for J; bases not matched to a gene: 7. Germline lookup yields CDR1 SGDLS and CDR2 YYNGEE. CDR3 in amino acids: CASSPLSGGYNEQFF. The CDR3 coding sequence is TGTGCCAGCAGCCCACTGTCGGGGGGCTACAATGAGCAGTTCTTC.

This clone was seen once. This chain connects TRBV7-6 to TRBJ2-7; D remains ambiguous. Germline V gives CDR1 SGHVS, CDR2 FNYEAQ. CDR3 length: 13 amino acids. Trimming shortened V by 5 bases and J by 6 bases, and 14 bases separated the two germline ends. CDR3 nucleotide sequence: TGTGCCAGCAGCCTAAAACCGTCCGGCGAGCAGTACTTC. This gives the protein CASSLKPSGEQYF.

The sample holds one count of this clone. This rearrangement joins TRBV10-1 to TRBJ2-7; possible D gene TRBD2, 5 bases. The CDR3 spans 14 residues. CDR1 and CDR2 (germline): WNHNN, SYGVQD (reference sequence). V was clipped by 5 bases and J by 3 bases, with 14 bases between them. CDR3 coding DNA: TGCGCCAGCAGTAATCCGCCCGGGGACTACGAGCAGTACTTC. Translation: CASSNPPGDYEQYF.

This chain links TRBV14 with TRBJ2-7, with a possible D match to TRBD2 (6 bases). Germline values: CDR1 SGHDN, CDR2 FVKESK. Deletions cut 0 bases from V and 7 bases from J, with 16 bases between. The CDR3 totals 15 residues. CDR3 sequence (DNA): TGTGCCAGCAGCCAAGACCTGGGACTGTGGGGGGAGCAGTACTTC. Encoded protein: CASSQDLGLWGEQYF.

This chain connects TRBV11-2 to TRBJ2-1; 10 bases match TRBD2. The V and J ends lost 2 bases and 7 bases, in that order; junction bases with no gene match: 8. This CDR3 comprises 16 residues. Germline loops: CDR1 SGHAT, CDR2 FQNNGV. The chain's CDR3 is CASSLPGLALMNEQFF. CDR3 coding DNA: TGTGCCAGCAGCTTACCGGGACTAGCGTTGATGAATGAGCAGTTCTTC.

Details on this clone: Other DNA variants within this sample encode the same CDR3. The V call is TRBV28, the J call TRBJ2-3, with no clear D. CDR3 length equals 12 residues. The germline V gene encodes CDR1 MDHEN and CDR2 SYDVKM. V lost 3 bases to trimming and J lost 2 bases, with 3 bases between them. CDR3 DNA sequence: TGTGCCAGCAGTTTTTCCACAGATACGCAGTATTTT. It translates to CASSFSTDTQYF.

The table lists this clone with a count of one. This chain connects TRBV6-1 to TRBJ1-5; 9 nucleotides line up with TRBD1. The CDR3 is 15 residues long. Germline V gene data show CDR1 as MNHNS and CDR2 as SASEGT. V was pared by 6 bases and J by 1 base, with 4 bases of the junction left unmatched. This CDR3 is CASRRGQGSNQPQHF. As DNA, the CDR3 is TGTGCCAGCAGAAGGGGACAGGGCAGCAATCAGCCCCAGCATTTT.

The chain is built from TRBV5-1 and TRBJ2-1; unclear D gene. Germline V gene lookup returns CDR1 SGHRS and CDR2 YFSETQ. This CDR3 region has 14 residues. Trimming stripped 8 bases from V and 3 bases from J, with 15 bases between. CDR3 amino acids: CASTFFSDYNEQFF. In DNA, the CDR3 is TGCGCCAGTACCTTTTTTAGTGACTACAATGAGCAGTTCTTC.

The CDR3 region has the DNA TGTGCCAGCATCTCTCTTCCCGGGACAGTAAAAGAGACCCAGTACTTC. Translation: CASISLPGTVKETQYF. This sequence joins TRBV7-3 and TRBJ2-5, with 7 bases fitting TRBD1. Germline-derived CDR1 and CDR2 are SGHTA and FQGTGA. The CDR3 runs to 16 residues. J gave up 3 bases and V 7 bases, and 14 bases lay outside the gene matches. The variable domain in full, with the rest retrieved from reference TRBV7-3 and TRBJ2-5, is GAGVSQTPSNKVTEKGKYVELRCDPISGHTALYWYRQSLGQGPEFLIYFQGTGAADDSGLPNDRFFAVRPEGSVSTLKIQRTERGDSAVYLCASISLPGTVKETQYFGPGTRLLVL.

The J gene is TRBJ1-5, the V gene TRBV5-5, with D maybe TRBD1 (6 bases). This CDR3 contains 17 residues. The germline V and J ends were trimmed by 4 bases and 2 bases, with 19 bases remaining between them. Germline lookup yields CDR1 SGHKS and CDR2 YYEKEE (reference sequence). CDR3 amino acids: CASSPSTGHSGNQPQHF. The CDR3 DNA follows: TGTGCCAGCAGCCCATCAACAGGGCATTCGGGCAATCAGCCCCAGCATTTT.

V and J are TRBV18 and TRBJ2-3; 9 nucleotides agree with TRBD2. Losses at the gene ends were 5 bases for V and 4 bases for J; bases not matched to a gene: 10. Germline CDR1 reads KGHSH; CDR2 reads LQKENI. The CDR3 extends over 16 amino acids. This CDR3 is CASSIQSGRIADTQYF. The CDR3 DNA reads TGTGCCAGCTCAATTCAAAGCGGGAGGATCGCAGATACGCAGTATTTT.

The chain links TRBV7-9 to TRBJ2-1; D is uncertain. Between the trimmed V and J ends, which lost 5 bases and 8 bases, there was a span of 10 bases. This CDR3 spans 12 amino acids. Looked up from germline, CDR1 is SEHNR and CDR2 is FQNEAQ (reference sequence). The CDR3, as DNA: TGTGCCAGCAGCCCTGTTTGGCATGAGCAGTTCTTC. Translation gives CASSPVWHEQFF. The full variable domain, completed using reference TRBV7-9 and TRBJ2-1, is DTGVSQNPRHKITKRGQNVTFRCDPISEHNRLYWYRQTLGQGPEFLTYFQNEAQLEKSRLLSDRFSAERPKGSFSTLEIQRTEQGDSAMYLCASSPVWHEQFFGPGTRLTVL.

The chain employs TRBV9 and TRBJ2-7, with 7 bases identical to TRBD1. The CDR3 has 15 residues. V gave up 3 bases and J gave up 2 bases; unmatched junction bases: 8. CDR1 is SGDLS and CDR2 is YYNGEE in the germline V gene. The CDR3 bases are TGTGCCAGCAGCGCAATGGAGACAGGGACCTACGAGCAGTACTTC. Residues: CASSAMETGTYEQYF. The entire variable domain, with the rest obtained from reference TRBV9 and TRBJ2-7, is as follows: DSGVTQTPKHLITATGQRVTLRCSPRSGDLSVYWYQQSLDQGLQFLIQYYNGEERAKGNILERFSAQQFPDLHSELNLSSLELGDSALYFCASSAMETGTYEQYFGPGTRLTVT.

The J gene is TRBJ2-3, the V gene TRBV28; D ambiguous. CDR1 MDHEN and CDR2 SYDVKM come from the germline V gene. V lost 3 bases and J lost 9, with 10 bases in between. The CDR3 sequence is 12 residues long. CDR3 DNA sequence: TGTGCCAGCAGTTTCGGCCTGAGCACGCAGTATTTT. It encodes CASSFGLSTQYF. Using reference TRBV28 and TRBJ2-3 for the parts outside the CDR3, the full variable domain is DVKVTQSSRYLVKRTGEKVFLECVQDMDHENMFWYRQDPGLGLRLIYFSYDVKMKEKGDIPEGYSVSREKKERFSLILESASTNQTSMYLCASSFGLSTQYFGPGTRLTVL.

This chain connects TRBV23-1 to TRBJ2-6, with 7 bases aligning to TRBD2. TRBV23-1 carries the ORF label, with uncertain function. With 8 bases clipped from V and 2 bases from J, the junction kept 3 bases outside the gene matches. The CDR3 has 14 amino acids. CDR3 DNA: TGCGCCAGCCTTCGGGGGGCTGGGGCCAACGTCCTGACTTTC. Translated: CASLRGAGANVLTF.

This clone has just one count. V gene TRBV18 combines with J gene TRBJ2-7; no firm D call. Germline V lookup: CDR1 KGHSH, CDR2 LQKENI. The CDR3 covers 13 residues. V lost 4 bases, J lost 3 bases, and 10 bases lay in between. This chain's CDR3 is CASSLLLYYEQYF. For the CDR3, the DNA is TGTGCCAGCTCACTGTTGCTCTACTACGAGCAGTACTTC.

The chain is built from TRBV10-3 and TRBJ1-4, with D hard to call. CDR1 and CDR2 from the germline V gene are ENHRY and SYGVKD. The CDR3 spans 13 residues. V lost 3 bases and J lost 8, with 10 bases in between. CDR3 DNA sequence: TGTGCCATCAGTGATTTAGGAGACGAAAAACTGTTTTTT. It is translated as CAISDLGDEKLFF.

The chain uses TRBV2 and TRBJ2-1; 13 nucleotides match TRBD2. The J segment lost 1 base and the V segment lost 4 bases, leaving 4 bases of the junction unmatched. The CDR3 length is 17 residues. The germline gives CDR1 SNHLY, CDR2 FYNNEI. CDR3 bases: TGTGCCAGCAGTGTGGGGACTAGCGGGATTTCCTACAATGAGCAGTTCTTC. Encoded protein: CASSVGTSGISYNEQFF. Complete variable domain (other parts from reference TRBV2 and TRBJ2-1): EPEVTQTPSHQVTQMGQEVILRCVPISNHLYFYWYRQILGQKVEFLVSFYNNEISEKSEIFDDQFSVERPDGSNFTLKIRSTKLEDSAMYFCASSVGTSGISYNEQFFGPGTRLTVL.

The J gene is TRBJ1-5, the V gene TRBV6-1; no clear D. V lost 7 bases, J lost 5 bases, and 9 bases lay in between. Germline CDR1 is MNHNS and CDR2 is SASEGT. The CDR3 is made up of 12 amino acids. CDR3 DNA: TGTGCCAGCAAGTTGGGAGATCAGCCCCAGCATTTT. Translation gives CASKLGDQPQHF.

V is TRBV7-3 and J is TRBJ1-2; D uncertain. This CDR3 is built from 13 residues. Germline V lookup: CDR1 SGHTA, CDR2 FQGTGA. Trimming took off 5 bases at V and 8 bases at J, with 15 bases between the two ends. In DNA, the CDR3 is TGTGCCAGCAGCCTTATGTCAGGAGGCGGCTACACCTTC. Translating gives CASSLMSGGGYTF. The whole variable domain, filled in from reference TRBV7-3 and TRBJ1-2, reads GAGVSQTPSNKVTEKGKYVELRCDPISGHTALYWYRQSLGQGPEFLIYFQGTGAADDSGLPNDRFFAVRPEGSVSTLKIQRTERGDSAVYLCASSLMSGGGYTFGSGTRLTVV.

In the case of this clone: Other DNA sequences in this sample translate to the same CDR3. The rearrangement links TRBV9 to TRBJ2-7, with 12 bases lining up with TRBD2. V dropped 4 bases and J dropped 3; count of bases not matched to a gene: 2. CDR3 length: 14 residues. Germline CDR1 SGDLS, CDR2 YYNGEE. The CDR3 region is CASSPGLAGYEQYF. DNA of the CDR3: TGTGCCAGCAGCCCGGGACTAGCGGGCTACGAGCAGTACTTC. Together with reference TRBV9 and TRBJ2-7, the CDR3 gives the full variable domain: DSGVTQTPKHLITATGQRVTLRCSPRSGDLSVYWYQQSLDQGLQFLIQYYNGEERAKGNILERFSAQQFPDLHSELNLSSLELGDSALYFCASSPGLAGYEQYFGPGTRLTVT.

This clone has a single count. The chain joins TRBV30 to TRBJ1-1, with 7 bases lining up with TRBD1. CDR1 and CDR2 from the germline V gene are GTSNPN and SVGIG (reference sequence). V shed 3 bases, J shed 1 base, and the junction held 8 bases outside the gene matches. The CDR3 consists of 15 residues. This chain's CDR3 is CAWRVRGAGNTEAFF. CDR3 nucleotide sequence: TGTGCCTGGAGGGTCAGGGGGGCGGGGAACACTGAAGCTTTCTTT.

V and J are TRBV19 and TRBJ1-2; D is ambiguous. The ends were cut back, 1 base at V and 12 bases at J, with 21 bases in the middle. The germline gives CDR1 LNHDA, CDR2 SQIVND (reference sequence). The CDR3 extends over 15 amino acids. The CDR3 sequence is CASSIARTAGPPHTF. The CDR3 DNA sequence: TGTGCCAGTAGTATAGCCAGAACCGCCGGGCCACCACACACCTTC.

The genes are TRBV11-2 and TRBJ2-3, with D tentatively TRBD2 (5 bases). The CDR3 totals 16 residues. Between the trimmed V and J ends, which lost 6 bases and 1 base, there was a span of 17 bases. The V gene's germline CDR1 is SGHAT and CDR2 FQNNGV. CDR3 protein: CASRRGGGGRTDTQYF. Written as DNA, the CDR3 is TGTGCCAGCAGAAGAGGCGGCGGAGGACGCACAGATACGCAGTATTTT. The variable domain in full, with the rest retrieved from reference TRBV11-2 and TRBJ2-3, is EAGVAQSPRYKIIEKRQSVAFWCNPISGHATLYWYQQILGQGPKLLIQFQNNGVVDDSQLPKDRFSAERLKGVDSTLKIQPAKLEDSAVYLCASRRGGGGRTDTQYFGPGTRLTVL.

This chain connects TRBV30 to TRBJ2-5, with D unclear. Germline loops: CDR1 GTSNPN, CDR2 SVGIG (reference sequence). This CDR3 is built from 14 residues. Deletions cut 0 bases from V and 3 bases from J, with 11 bases between. The CDR3: CAWSVRVREETQYF. The CDR3 coding sequence is TGTGCCTGGAGTGTCAGAGTCAGAGAAGAGACCCAGTACTTC.

The chain recombines TRBV10-3 with TRBJ1-1; 12 nucleotides agree with TRBD1. The V gene end was trimmed by 5 bases and the J gene end by 5 bases; junction bases not matched to a gene: 9. The CDR3 runs 16 residues. Germline assignment: CDR1 ENHRY and CDR2 SYGVKD. The CDR3 here is CAISSGTGGSRTEAFF. CDR3 DNA sequence: TGTGCCATCAGTTCCGGGACAGGGGGCTCTAGGACTGAAGCTTTCTTT.

The rearrangement links TRBV5-6 to TRBJ2-5; D gene uncertain. The V end was cut by 2 bases, the J end by 2 bases, with 13 bases between. The CDR3 covers 15 residues. The germline gives CDR1 SGHDT, CDR2 YYEEEE. DNA of the CDR3: TGTGCCAGCAGCTTTTTTAGGTCCAGTCAAGAGACCCAGTACTTC. This encodes CASSFFRSSQETQYF.

The chain carries TRBV5-1 and TRBJ2-3; D may be TRBD1 or TRBD2 (5 bases each). From germline, CDR1 is SGHRS and CDR2 YFSETQ. Deletions cut 3 bases from V and 2 bases from J, with 16 bases between. This CDR3 comprises 16 residues. The CDR3 DNA is TGCGCCAGCAGCTCCCTTCGGGGCCAACTCACAGATACGCAGTATTTT. It translates to CASSSLRGQLTDTQYF.

The chain recombines TRBV5-4 with TRBJ2-5; TRBD2 aligns across 14 bases. The V and J ends lost 0 bases and 1 base, in that order; junction bases with no gene match: 2. CDR1 is SGHNT, CDR2 YYREEE, per germline (reference sequence). There are 17 residues in the CDR3. This chain's CDR3 is CASSLGTSGRPQETQYF. The CDR3 DNA reads TGTGCCAGCAGCTTGGGGACTAGCGGGAGGCCCCAAGAGACCCAGTACTTC.

This chain uses TRBV7-2 with TRBJ2-1; the D is unclear. Trimming pared 0 bases from V and 8 bases from J, leaving 8 bases between. Germline assignment: CDR1 SGHTA and CDR2 FQGNSA. The CDR3 is made up of 13 amino acids. The CDR3 reads CASSLAGWDEQFF. The CDR3 DNA reads as TGTGCCAGCAGCTTAGCTGGTTGGGATGAGCAGTTCTTC.